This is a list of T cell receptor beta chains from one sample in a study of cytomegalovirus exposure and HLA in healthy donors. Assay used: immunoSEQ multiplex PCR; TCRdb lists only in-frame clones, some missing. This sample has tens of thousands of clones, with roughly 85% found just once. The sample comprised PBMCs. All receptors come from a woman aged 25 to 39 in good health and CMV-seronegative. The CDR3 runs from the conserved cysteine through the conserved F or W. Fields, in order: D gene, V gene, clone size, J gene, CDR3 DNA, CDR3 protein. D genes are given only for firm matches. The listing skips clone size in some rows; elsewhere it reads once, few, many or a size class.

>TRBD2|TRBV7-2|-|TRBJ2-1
TGTGCCAGCAGCTACCAAGCGGGAGGGCCCCGGAATGAGCAGTTCTTC
CASSYQAGGPRNEQFF
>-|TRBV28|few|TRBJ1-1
TGTGCCAGCAGTTTAGACGGGGAGGCAGCTGAAGCTTTCTTT
CASSLDGEAAEAFF
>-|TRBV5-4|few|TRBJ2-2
TGTGCCAGCAGCCCACTAGCTGGTGGCTACACCGGGGAGCTGTTTTTT
CASSPLAGGYTGELFF
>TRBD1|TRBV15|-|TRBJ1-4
TGTGCCACCAGACAGGGGAATGAAAAACTGTTTTTT
CATRQGNEKLFF
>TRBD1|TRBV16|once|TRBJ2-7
TGTGCCAGCAGCCAATGGTCCGGGACAGTCGAGCAGTACTTC
CASSQWSGTVEQYF
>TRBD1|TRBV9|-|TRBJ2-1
TGTGCCAGCAGCCCCAGACCGCCGACAGGGCCCAATGAGCAGTTCTTC
CASSPRPPTGPNEQFF
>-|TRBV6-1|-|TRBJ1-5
TGTGCCAGCAGTCACGAGAGCAATCAGCCCCAGCATTTT
CASSHESNQPQHF
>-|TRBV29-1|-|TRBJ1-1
TGCAGCGTCGTAATGTCACTTCAGCGGCAGTTGAACACTGAAGCTTTCTTT
CSVVMSLQRQLNTEAFF
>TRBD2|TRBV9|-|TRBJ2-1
TGTGCCAGCAGCGGCCCCTCGCAGGGACTAAACAATGAGCAGTTCTTC
CASSGPSQGLNNEQFF
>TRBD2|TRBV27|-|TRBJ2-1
TGTGCCAGCAGTTTAGCTAGCGGGAGGGGGGCTCGGTACAATGAGCAGTTCTTC
CASSLASGRGARYNEQFF
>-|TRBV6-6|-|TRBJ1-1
TGTGCCAGCAGTTACGCAGTGATGAACACTGAAGCTTTCTTT
CASSYAVMNTEAFF
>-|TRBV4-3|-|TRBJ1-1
TGCGCCAGCAGCCAGGCGGGTAACACTGAAGCTTTCTTT
CASSQAGNTEAFF
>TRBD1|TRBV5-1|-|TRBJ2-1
TGCGCCAGCAGCTTGGACGGACAGGGATACAATGAGCAGTTCTTC
CASSLDGQGYNEQFF
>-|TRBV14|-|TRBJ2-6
TGTGCCAGCAGCCATGACAGGTCTGGGGCCAACGTCCTGACTTTC
CASSHDRSGANVLTF
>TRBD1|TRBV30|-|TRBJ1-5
TGTGCCTGGAGCGCAGGGGGAGGTAGCAATCAGCCCCAGCATTTT
CAWSAGGGSNQPQHF
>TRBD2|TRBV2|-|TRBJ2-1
TGTGCCAGCAGTACTCCTGGGAGGGGATACAATGAGCAGTTCTTC
CASSTPGRGYNEQFF
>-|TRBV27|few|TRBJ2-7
TGTGCCAGCTGGCGGGGAACCGAGCAGTACTTC
CASWRGTEQYF